A single sample gave rise to the 27 T cell receptor beta chains below, sequenced in a study of cytomegalovirus exposure and HLA in healthy donors. 60 Vbeta and 13 Jbeta primers were used in PCR. Data came from immunoSEQ multiplex PCR; TCRdb stores just in-frame clones and leaves some out. The data contain about 200,000 clones, 75% to 85% of them seen just once; the ten biggest clones take up 0.35% to 0.5%. Material: PBMCs. The receptors come from a male donor in good health and CMV-seropositive.

This chain uses TRBV9 with TRBJ2-6; a possible D gene is TRBD1 (5 bases). Germline CDR1 SGDLS, CDR2 YYNGEE. The CDR3 is 16 residues long. V lost 4 bases, J lost 9 bases, and 20 bases lay in between. This CDR3 is CASSPSPGSLINVLTF. Written as DNA, the CDR3 is TGTGCCAGCAGCCCAAGCCCAGGGTCCCTTATCAACGTCCTGACTTTC.

The chain employs TRBV5-8 and TRBJ2-7; D is unresolved. V lost 4 bases and J 3 bases, leaving 5 bases between the germline ends. CDR1 is SGHTS, CDR2 YDEGEE, per germline. This CDR3 contains 11 residues. The CDR3 loop is CASSPHYEQYF. In DNA form, the CDR3 reads TGTGCCAGCAGCCCCCACTACGAGCAGTACTTC.

V is TRBV7-5 and J is TRBJ2-7; the table assigns TRBD1, which was not confirmed against the DNA. TRBV7-5 is classified as a pseudogene. The CDR3 sequence is 12 residues long. The CDR3 is CARSPTGEEQYF. CDR3 bases: TGTGCCAGAAGCCCTACAGGGGAGGAGCAGTACTTC.

The rearrangement joins TRBV2 to TRBJ2-7; tentatively, D is TRBD1 (6 bases). Germline values: CDR1 SNHLY, CDR2 FYNNEI. V was pared by 6 bases and J by 6 bases, with 12 bases between. The CDR3 totals 12 residues. CDR3 bases: TGTGCCAGCAGCGATCAGGGGCGCGAGCAGTACTTC. Protein sequence: CASSDQGREQYF.

The chain joins TRBV18 to TRBJ1-2; D perhaps matches TRBD1 (5 bases). The CDR3 length is 14 residues. Germline CDR1 reads KGHSH; CDR2 reads LQKENI. V shed 1 base and J shed 5 bases, with 11 bases lying between them. The CDR3 DNA reads as TGTGCCAGCTCACCACGGGGGGAGAGTTATGGCTACACCTTC. Translating gives CASSPRGESYGYTF.

The chain carries TRBV6-1 and TRBJ1-2; D remains ambiguous. Germline loops: CDR1 MNHNS, CDR2 SASEGT. The CDR3 covers 12 residues. The V and J ends lost 5 bases and 4 bases respectively, with 8 bases between them. In nucleotides, the CDR3 is TGTGCCAGCAGTCCGAGGATCTATGGCTACACCTTC. It translates to CASSPRIYGYTF.

The chain combines TRBV29-1 with TRBJ2-2; D is perhaps TRBD1 (6 bases). This CDR3 is 13 amino acids long. The ends were cut back, 6 bases at V and 5 bases at J, with 13 bases in the middle. CDR1 and CDR2 from the germline V gene are SQVTM and ANQGSEA. CDR3 in DNA: TGCAGCGTCGTTACAGGGCGTACCGGGGAGCTGTTTTTT. Translating it yields CSVVTGRTGELFF.

The V call is TRBV28, the J call TRBJ2-2; D is ambiguous. The CDR3 spans 12 residues. Germline assignment: CDR1 MDHEN and CDR2 SYDVKM. The V end was cut by 5 bases, the J end by 3 bases, with 4 bases between. DNA for the CDR3: TGTGCCAGCAGTACGGACACCGGGGAGCTGTTTTTT. This translates into CASSTDTGELFF.

The chain's CDR3 is CASSLASRLAANTGELFF. DNA for the CDR3: TGTGCCAGCAGCTTAGCGTCTCGGCTAGCGGCAAACACCGGGGAGCTGTTTTTT. The chain carries TRBV7-9 and TRBJ2-2; 7 bases fit TRBD2. The V and J ends lost 0 bases and 2 bases, in that order; junction bases with no gene match: 9. The CDR3 contains 18 residues. CDR1 is SEHNR and CDR2 is FQNEAQ in the germline V gene (reference sequence).

The genes are TRBV7-6 and TRBJ1-1; TRBD1 is a possible D gene (5 bases). The CDR3 length is 14 residues. Trimming stripped 1 base from V and 1 base from J, with 7 bases between. Germline lookup yields CDR1 SGHVS and CDR2 FNYEAQ. The DNA for the CDR3 is TGTGCCAGCAGCTTAGGGGGCAAGAACACTGAAGCTTTCTTT. Protein product: CASSLGGKNTEAFF.

CDR3 amino acids: CASSLSASTGELFF. The DNA for the CDR3 is TGTGCCAGCAGTTTATCAGCGAGCACCGGGGAGCTGTTTTTT. This chain joins TRBV27 and TRBJ2-2; D is undetermined. Germline V gene sequence: CDR1 MNHEY, CDR2 SMNVEV (reference sequence). The ends were cut back, 0 bases at V and 4 bases at J, with 6 bases in the middle. The CDR3 is made up of 14 amino acids.

CDR3 coding DNA: TGCGCCAGCAGCTGGACTAGCGGGGGCCATCAAGCGCAGTATTTT. The encoded protein is CASSWTSGGHQAQYF. The V gene is TRBV5-1, the J gene TRBJ2-3; 13 bases match TRBD2. Germline CDR1 and CDR2: SGHRS and YFSETQ. Losses at the gene ends were 3 bases for V and 10 bases for J; bases not matched to a gene: 8. CDR3 size: 15 residues.

This chain connects TRBV25-1 to TRBJ1-1; TRBD1 matches 10 bases. Germline-derived CDR1 and CDR2 are MGHDK and SYGVNS. The CDR3 extends over 15 amino acids. V was pared by 6 bases and J by 4 bases, with 8 bases of the junction left unmatched. As DNA, the CDR3 is TGTGCCAGCAGGCCGACAGGGGGCAGAAGCACTGAAGCTTTCTTT. Translation: CASRPTGGRSTEAFF.

The CDR3 nucleotides read TGTGCCAGCAGCTTAGCGGGGGGGCCCGAGGAGCAGTACTTC. Protein: CASSLAGGPEEQYF. This chain joins TRBV7-7 and TRBJ2-7, with D perhaps matching TRBD2 (7 bases). Germline CDR1 is SSHAT and CDR2 is FNYEAQ (reference sequence). V lost 0 bases and J lost 7, with 13 bases in between. The CDR3 runs to 14 residues.

This rearrangement joins TRBV10-3 to TRBJ2-3, with TRBD1 matching over 12 bases. Germline-derived CDR1 and CDR2 are ENHRY and SYGVKD. The CDR3 loop spans 18 amino acids. V shed 9 bases and J 3 bases; nucleotides not matched to a gene: 16. CDR3 coding DNA: TGTGCCATTGCTCGAACCGGGACAGGGGGCTTAGTTACAGATACGCAGTATTTT. Translation gives CAIARTGTGGLVTDTQYF.

The chain links TRBV5-1 to TRBJ2-7; 11 bases fit TRBD2. With V trimmed by 3 bases and J by 1 base, 3 bases remained unmatched. Germline V CDR1 and CDR2: SGHRS, YFSETQ. CDR3 size: 15 residues. CDR3 residues: CASSSSGRRSYEQYF. The CDR3, as DNA: TGCGCCAGCAGCTCTAGCGGGAGGAGGTCCTACGAGCAGTACTTC.

Worth noting for this clone: A junction boundary mismatches the germline segment, possibly from a read error. The rearrangement joins TRBV5-1 to TRBJ2-7; D possibly corresponds to TRBD2 (6 bases). This CDR3 has 15 residues. CDR1 SGHRS and CDR2 YFSETQ come from the germline V gene. CDR3 nucleotides: TGCGCCAGCAGCTTGGTGTATAGGGACTCCGACGAGCAGTACTTC. Encoded protein: CASSLVYRDSDEQYF.

This clone has a single count. This chain connects TRBV14 to TRBJ2-3; 9 nucleotides agree with TRBD1. This CDR3 is 15 amino acids long. With V trimmed by 4 bases and J by 4 bases, 6 bases remained unmatched. Germline assignment: CDR1 SGHDN and CDR2 FVKESK. The CDR3 loop reads CASSRDRVGADTQYF. CDR3 in DNA: TGTGCCAGCAGCCGGGACAGGGTAGGAGCAGATACGCAGTATTTT.

CDR3 protein: CASNSEQGVYNEQFF. The CDR3 DNA reads TGTGCCAGCAATTCGGAACAGGGGGTCTACAATGAGCAGTTCTTC. The chain recombines TRBV2 with TRBJ2-1; 8 bases match TRBD1. The germline V gene encodes CDR1 SNHLY and CDR2 FYNNEI. J gave up 3 bases and V 7 bases, and 8 bases lay outside the gene matches. This CDR3 contains 15 residues.

This clone is a singleton in its sample. The chain carries TRBV6-5 and TRBJ1-1; 7 bases line up with TRBD1. Germline values: CDR1 MNHEY, CDR2 SVGAGI. This CDR3 contains 11 residues. The V and J ends lost 2 bases and 11 bases, in that order; junction bases with no gene match: 2. This CDR3 reads CASSYQGVAFF. CDR3 coding DNA: TGTGCCAGCAGTTACCAGGGGGTGGCTTTCTTT.

This clone showed up just once. The chain combines TRBV11-2 with TRBJ2-7; D perhaps matches TRBD1 (5 bases). Germline V gene sequence: CDR1 SGHAT, CDR2 FQNNGV. The CDR3 length is 17 residues. Trimming shortened V by 6 bases and J by 4 bases, and 25 bases separated the two germline ends. The CDR3 nucleotides read TGTGCCAGCAGTTTCCGTCCCCTTAGACAGATGACTTACGAGCAGTACTTC. This codes for CASSFRPLRQMTYEQYF.

This clone appeared once. V is TRBV5-4 and J is TRBJ2-5, with TRBD2 as a possible D gene (6 bases). The CDR3 has 13 amino acids. Germline V gene data show CDR1 as SGHNT and CDR2 as YYREEE (reference sequence). V lost 1 base and J 5 bases, leaving 9 bases between the germline ends. The CDR3 sequence: CASSLRGMETQYF. CDR3 sequence (DNA): TGTGCCAGCAGCTTGCGGGGGATGGAGACCCAGTACTTC.

The chain recombines TRBV28 with TRBJ1-2; 7 positions agree with TRBD1. Trimming took 8 bases from V and 4 from J; bases not matched to a gene: 7. CDR3 length equals 13 residues. Germline V gene lookup returns CDR1 MDHEN and CDR2 SYDVKM. The CDR3 DNA reads as TGTGCCAGCGGACGACAGGGACTCTATGGCTACACCTTC. Protein sequence: CASGRQGLYGYTF.

This rearrangement joins TRBV7-2 to TRBJ1-2; 7 bases map to TRBD1. The CDR3 loop spans 15 amino acids. Germline trimming cut 2 bases from V and 9 bases from J; bases unmatched to any gene: 12. Germline CDR1 is SGHTA and CDR2 is FQGNSA. Here the CDR3 DNA reads TGTGCCAGCAGCTTATCGGGCGGGACAGCGGTTAGCTACACCTTC. This codes for CASSLSGGTAVSYTF.

The genes are TRBV9 and TRBJ1-4; no firm D call. Germline CDR1 reads SGDLS; CDR2 reads YYNGEE. The germline V and J ends were trimmed by 2 bases and 4 bases, with 6 bases remaining between them. CDR3 size: 13 residues. CDR3 sequence reads: CASSVGLNEKLFF. The CDR3 region has the DNA TGTGCCAGCAGCGTGGGCCTTAATGAAAAACTGTTTTTT.

In its sample, this clone was seen a few times. This chain joins TRBV5-1 and TRBJ2-5; D ambiguous. The J call may be in error: the DNA end matches TRBJ2-7 better. The germline V gene has CDR1 SGHRS and CDR2 YFSETQ. This CDR3 has 13 residues. CDR3 sequence (DNA): TGCGCCAGCAGCTTATCCTATTTCTACGAGCAGTACTTC. Residues: CASSLSYFYEQYF.

This rearrangement joins TRBV5-6 to TRBJ2-1, with TRBD1 as a possible D gene (7 bases). This CDR3 has 14 residues. Trimming cost V 1 base and J 8 bases, with 13 bases left between them. Germline V gene sequence: CDR1 SGHDT, CDR2 YYEEEE. The CDR3 bases are TGTGCCAGCAGCTTGAGGGGGCCGGGGGATGAGCAGTTCTTC. Protein sequence: CASSLRGPGDEQFF.